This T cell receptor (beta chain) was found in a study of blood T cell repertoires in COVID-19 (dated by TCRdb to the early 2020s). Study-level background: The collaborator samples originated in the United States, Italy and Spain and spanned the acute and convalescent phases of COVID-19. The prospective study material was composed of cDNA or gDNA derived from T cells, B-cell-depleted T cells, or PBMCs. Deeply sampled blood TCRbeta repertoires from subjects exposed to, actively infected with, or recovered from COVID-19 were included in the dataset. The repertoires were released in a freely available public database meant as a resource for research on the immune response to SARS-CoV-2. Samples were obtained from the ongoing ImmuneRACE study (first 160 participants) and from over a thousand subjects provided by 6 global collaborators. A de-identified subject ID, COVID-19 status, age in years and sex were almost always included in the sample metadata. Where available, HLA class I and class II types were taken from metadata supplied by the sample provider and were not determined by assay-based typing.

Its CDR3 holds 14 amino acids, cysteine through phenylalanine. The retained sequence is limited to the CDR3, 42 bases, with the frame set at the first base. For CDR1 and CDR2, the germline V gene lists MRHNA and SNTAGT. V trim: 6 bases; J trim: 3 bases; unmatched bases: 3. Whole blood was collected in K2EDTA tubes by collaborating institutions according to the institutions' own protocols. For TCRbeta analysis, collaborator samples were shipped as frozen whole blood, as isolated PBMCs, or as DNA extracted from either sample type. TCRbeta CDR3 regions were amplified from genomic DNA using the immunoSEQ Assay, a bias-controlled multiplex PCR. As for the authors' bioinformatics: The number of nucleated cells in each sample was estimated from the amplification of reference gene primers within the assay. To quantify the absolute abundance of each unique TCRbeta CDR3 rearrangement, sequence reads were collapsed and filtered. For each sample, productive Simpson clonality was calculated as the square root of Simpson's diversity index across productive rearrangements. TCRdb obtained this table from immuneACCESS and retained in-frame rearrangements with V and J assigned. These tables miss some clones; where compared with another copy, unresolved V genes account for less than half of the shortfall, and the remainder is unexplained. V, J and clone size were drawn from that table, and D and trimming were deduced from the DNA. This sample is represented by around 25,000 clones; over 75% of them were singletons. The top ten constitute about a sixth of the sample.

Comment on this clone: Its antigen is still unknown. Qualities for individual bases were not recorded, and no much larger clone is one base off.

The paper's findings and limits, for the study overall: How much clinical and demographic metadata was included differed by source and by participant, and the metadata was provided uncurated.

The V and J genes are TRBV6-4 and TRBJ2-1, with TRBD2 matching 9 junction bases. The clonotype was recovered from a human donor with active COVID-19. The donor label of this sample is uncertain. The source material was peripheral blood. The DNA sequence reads TGTGCCAGCAGACCGACTAGCGGCTACAATGAGCAGTTCTTC. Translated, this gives CASRPTSGYNEQFF.